This entry lists 27 T cell receptor beta chains sequenced from one sample in a study of blood T cell repertoires in COVID-19. Assay: immunoSEQ multiplex PCR; the TCRdb copy retains only in-frame clones and omits some. The table has about 300,000 clones, around 83% seen once. Sequenced material: peripheral blood. Receptor source: a woman aged 50 to 60 with acute or convalescent COVID-19.

The gene calls are TRBV3-1 (or the pseudogene TRBV3-2) and TRBJ2-1; D gene unclear. Trimming pared 0 bases from V and 9 bases from J, leaving 9 bases between. CDR3 size: 13 residues. Germline CDR1 is LGHDT and CDR2 is YNNKEL (reference sequence). CDR3 loop: CASSQEDWSEQFF. The CDR3 nucleotides are TGTGCCAGCAGCCAAGAAGACTGGAGTGAGCAGTTCTTC.

The chain joins TRBV18 to TRBJ1-5, with D uncertain. V lost 3 bases and J 1 base, leaving 16 bases between the germline ends. Germline CDR1 and CDR2: KGHSH and LQKENI. The CDR3 spans 17 residues. The CDR3 sequence is CASSPTRGSVSNQPQHF. CDR3 DNA sequence: TGTGCCAGCTCACCGACCAGAGGGTCAGTCAGCAATCAGCCCCAGCATTTT.

The V gene is TRBV7-9, the J gene TRBJ1-1; D is undetermined. The germline CDR1 and CDR2 sequences are SEHNR and FQNEAQ (reference sequence). CDR3 length: 13 amino acids. The ends were cut back, 5 bases at V and 1 base at J, with 8 bases in the middle. The DNA of the CDR3 is TGTGCCAGCAGCCCTCCAGGGAACACTGAAGCTTTCTTT. It encodes CASSPPGNTEAFF.

V is TRBV5-1 and J is TRBJ1-6; weak D call: TRBD1 (6 bases). V was pared by 0 bases and J by 6 bases, with 19 bases between. The CDR3 is made up of 18 amino acids. Germline CDR1 reads SGHRS; CDR2 reads YFSETQ. This CDR3 reads CASSLETGRFDFNSPLHF. The CDR3 bases are TGCGCCAGCAGCTTGGAGACAGGCCGCTTCGACTTTAATTCACCCCTCCACTTT.

This clone was seen just once. The rearrangement joins TRBV5-5 to TRBJ2-5, with D uncertain. The germline CDR1 and CDR2 sequences are SGHKS and YYEKEE (reference sequence). V lost 2 bases, J lost 5 bases, and 10 bases lay in between. The CDR3 covers 13 residues. Here the CDR3 reads CASSFPGEETQYF. The DNA of the CDR3 is TGTGCCAGCAGCTTTCCAGGCGAGGAGACCCAGTACTTC.

The J gene is TRBJ2-4, the V gene TRBV27; the D gene is possibly TRBD2 (6 bases). Germline lookup yields CDR1 MNHEY and CDR2 SMNVEV (reference sequence). CDR3 length: 14 residues. Trimming left V 5 bases short and J 7 bases short, with 15 bases between. In DNA, the CDR3 is TGTGCCAGCAGTGTGACCGGGGGTCATAACATTCAGTACTTC. This sequence encodes CASSVTGGHNIQYF.

The chain employs TRBV3-1 (or the pseudogene TRBV3-2) and TRBJ2-7; TRBD2 matches 15 bases. The J segment lost 3 bases and the V segment lost 4 bases, leaving 13 bases of the junction unmatched. CDR1 is LGHDT, CDR2 YNNKEL, per germline (reference sequence). The CDR3 is made up of 19 amino acids. CDR3 sequence reads: CASSPSRTSGRARLYEQYF. Written as DNA, the CDR3 is TGTGCCAGCAGCCCCTCCCGGACTAGCGGGAGGGCCCGTCTCTACGAGCAGTACTTC.

This sequence joins TRBV6-1 and TRBJ2-7; possibly TRBD1 for D (6 bases). This CDR3 is 15 amino acids long. The V and J ends lost 2 bases and 3 bases respectively, with 14 bases between them. Germline V gives CDR1 MNHNS, CDR2 SASEGT. CDR3 in amino acids: CASSERGFRGYEQYV. DNA for the CDR3: TGTGCCAGCAGTGAAAGGGGTTTCAGGGGCTACGAGCAGTACGTC.

The chain employs TRBV5-4 and TRBJ2-7, with 10 bases fitting TRBD2. CDR1 and CDR2 (germline): SGHNT, YYREEE (reference sequence). V shed 7 bases and J 2 bases; nucleotides not matched to a gene: 6. The CDR3 is 14 residues long. The DNA for the CDR3 is TGTGCCAGCGGGAGCGGGGGGGTGACCTACGAGCAGTACGTC. Translated, it gives CASGSGGVTYEQYV.

Comment on this clone: This specimen includes other DNA sequences encoding the same CDR3. The chain is built from TRBV15 and TRBJ2-7; 8 nucleotides line up with TRBD1. The CDR3 spans 13 residues. Trimming removed 0 bases from V and 7 bases from J; junction bases left unmatched: 2. From germline, CDR1 is LNHNV and CDR2 YYDKDF (reference sequence). The CDR3 sequence: CATSRDRGREQYF. The CDR3 DNA reads as TGTGCCACCAGCAGAGACAGGGGGCGGGAGCAGTACTTC.

This clone was seen at least ten times. CDR3 residues: CASSRDGTGATDTQYF. The CDR3 nucleotides read TGTGCCAGCAGCCGGGATGGGACAGGGGCCACAGATACGCAGTATTTT. J is TRBJ2-3 and V is TRBV7-9; 10 positions match TRBD1. Unmatched junction bases numbered 7, after V lost 5 bases and J lost 2 bases. The CDR3 is 16 amino acids. In germline, CDR1 is SEHNR, CDR2 FQNEAQ (reference sequence). Together with reference TRBV7-9 and TRBJ2-3, the CDR3 gives the full variable domain: DTGVSQNPRHKITKRGQNVTFRCDPISEHNRLYWYRQTLGQGPEFLTYFQNEAQLEKSRLLSDRFSAERPKGSFSTLEIQRTEQGDSAMYLCASSRDGTGATDTQYFGPGTRLTVL.

This chain connects TRBV6-5 to TRBJ1-2; D not certain. Per the germline V gene, CDR1 is MNHEY and CDR2 is SVGAGI. Trimming cost V 6 bases and J 3 bases, with 17 bases left between them. The length of the CDR3 is 15 residues. CDR3 residues: CASSPDQVPYYGYTF. The CDR3 nucleotides read TGTGCCAGCAGCCCGGATCAGGTTCCATACTATGGCTACACCTTC.

V usage is TRBV2 and J usage is TRBJ1-6, with D possibly matching TRBD1 (5 bases). With 4 bases removed from V and 14 bases from J, the gap between germline ends came to 21 bases. The V gene's germline CDR1 is SNHLY and CDR2 FYNNEI. This CDR3 has 15 amino acids. The CDR3 DNA is TGTGCCAGCAGTGCCGGCAGGGCCAATGTTTTGGCCCTCCACTTT. Its translation is CASSAGRANVLALHF.

The chain has TRBV6-4 and TRBJ1-5; 8 positions agree with TRBD1. The CDR3 spans 16 residues. Germline lookup yields CDR1 MRHNA and CDR2 SNTAGT. The V segment lost 6 bases and the J segment 2 bases; nucleotides outside the gene matches: 9. CDR3 DNA sequence: TGTGCCAGCAGAGACGGGACAGGCAAACGCAATCAGCCCCAGCATTTT. This gives the protein CASRDGTGKRNQPQHF.

The chain employs TRBV5-4 and TRBJ1-2; D not certain. Trimming cost V 2 bases and J 4 bases, with 9 bases left between them. The CDR3 is 13 residues long. The germline gives CDR1 SGHNT, CDR2 YYREEE (reference sequence). The CDR3 sequence: CASSFTEGYGYTF. The CDR3 coding sequence is TGTGCCAGCAGCTTTACGGAGGGCTATGGCTACACCTTC.

V is TRBV6-2 or TRBV6-3 and J is TRBJ2-7; 7 bases are a match to TRBD1. The length of the CDR3 is 15 residues. The germline CDR1 and CDR2 sequences are MNHEY and SVGEGT. V lost 1 base, J lost 4 bases, and 7 bases stayed unmatched. The CDR3 DNA sequence: TGTGCCAGCAGTTACTTCCGGGACAGCCAATACGAGCAGTACTTC. Its translation: CASSYFRDSQYEQYF.

This CDR3 reads CAWSVRVHEQYF. The CDR3 DNA is TGTGCCTGGAGCGTCAGGGTCCACGAGCAGTACTTC. V gene TRBV30 combines with J gene TRBJ2-7, with D perhaps matching TRBD1 (5 bases). V gave up 3 bases and J gave up 5 bases, with 11 bases separating them. Germline assignment: CDR1 GTSNPN and CDR2 SVGIG (reference sequence). CDR3 length: 12 residues. The variable domain in full, completed from reference TRBV30 and TRBJ2-7, reads SQTIHQWPATLVQPVGSPLSLECTVEGTSNPNLYWYRQAAGRGLQLLFYSVGIGQISSEVPQNLSASRPQDRQFILSSKKLLLSDSGFYLCAWSVRVHEQYFGPGTRLTVT.

The genes are TRBV24-1 and TRBJ2-3, with 13 positions matching TRBD2. The CDR3 has 19 residues. J lost 0 bases, V lost 5 bases, and 10 bases had no gene match. Germline-derived CDR1 and CDR2 are KGHDR and SFDVKD. The CDR3 sequence: CATSVKTSGGLWSTDTQYF. The CDR3 DNA is TGTGCCACCAGTGTTAAGACTAGCGGGGGGCTGTGGAGCACAGATACGCAGTATTTT.

This sequence joins TRBV19 and TRBJ1-5; 9 positions match TRBD1. This CDR3 has 16 residues. CDR1 and CDR2 from the germline V gene are LNHDA and SQIVND (reference sequence). The V segment lost 7 bases and the J segment 5 bases; nucleotides outside the gene matches: 12. CDR3 amino acids: CASTRTGGLGYQPQHF. DNA for the CDR3: TGTGCCAGTACCCGAACAGGGGGCCTAGGCTATCAGCCCCAGCATTTT.

The chain recombines TRBV11-3 with TRBJ2-1; D might be TRBD1 (6 bases). V lost 5 bases to trimming and J lost 0 bases, with 14 bases between them. The germline gives CDR1 SGHNT, CDR2 YENEEA. This CDR3 has 16 residues. The CDR3 region is CASSPRTDSSYNEQFF. In DNA, the CDR3 is TGTGCCAGCAGCCCCCGGACAGACAGCTCCTACAATGAGCAGTTCTTC.

V gene TRBV27 combines with J gene TRBJ2-2; a weak D match, TRBD2 (6 bases). The CDR3 loop spans 13 amino acids. Per the germline V gene, CDR1 is MNHEY and CDR2 is SMNVEV (reference sequence). The V end was cut by 10 bases, the J end by 7 bases, with 16 bases between. CDR3: CATRLVVDGELFF. The CDR3 DNA reads as TGTGCCACTAGACTAGTCGTGGACGGGGAGCTGTTTTTT.

For the CDR3, the DNA is TGTGCCAGCAGAACGACCGAACAGGGACCTAACTTCATCACCTTC. Translation: CASRTTEQGPNFITF. The V and J genes are TRBV27 and TRBJ1-2; maybe TRBD1 (6 bases). V was pared by 6 bases and J by 13 bases, with 27 bases between. The CDR3 sequence is 15 residues long. Germline V gene lookup returns CDR1 MNHEY and CDR2 SMNVEV (reference sequence).

This clone was counted once. This chain uses TRBV7-6 with TRBJ1-2; 7 bases line up with TRBD1. CDR3 length: 16 amino acids. V lost 5 bases, J lost 0 bases, and 9 bases stayed unmatched. Germline assignment: CDR1 SGHVS and CDR2 FNYEAQ. The CDR3 loop is CASSPRGDSPNYGYTF. The CDR3 DNA reads TGTGCCAGCAGCCCTAGGGGGGACAGTCCTAACTATGGCTACACCTTC.

This clone came up a few times. The V call is TRBV7-2, the J call TRBJ2-1; TRBD2 matches at 7 bases. CDR3 length: 17 amino acids. The trim removed 5 bases at V and 0 bases at J, leaving 10 bases unmatched. CDR1 SGHTA and CDR2 FQGNSA come from the germline V gene. CDR3 protein: CASSTPSGRSSYNEQFF. The DNA for the CDR3 is TGTGCCAGCAGCACTCCTAGCGGCCGGAGCTCCTACAATGAGCAGTTCTTC.

The chain recombines TRBV24-1 with TRBJ1-2; D is undetermined. This CDR3 has 12 residues. V lost 3 bases and J lost 8, with 9 bases in between. Germline V CDR1 and CDR2: KGHDR, SFDVKD. The DNA of the CDR3 is TGTGCCACCAGTGATCTGACGAGGGGCTACACCTTC. Protein product: CATSDLTRGYTF.

V usage is TRBV6-5 and J usage is TRBJ2-7; 10 nucleotides line up with TRBD2. This CDR3 is built from 13 residues. V was pared by 7 bases and J by 4 bases, with 4 bases of the junction left unmatched. Germline V CDR1 and CDR2: MNHEY, SVGAGI. The CDR3 protein is CASMGLARYEQYF. CDR3 coding DNA: TGTGCCAGCATGGGACTAGCGAGGTACGAGCAGTACTTC.

The chain is built from TRBV11-2 and TRBJ2-3; D uncertain. CDR3 length: 13 amino acids. V gave up 5 bases and J gave up 6 bases, with 12 bases separating them. From germline, CDR1 is SGHAT and CDR2 FQNNGV. CDR3 sequence: CASSPQLSDTQYF. CDR3 DNA: TGTGCCAGCAGCCCCCAGTTATCGGATACGCAGTATTTT.